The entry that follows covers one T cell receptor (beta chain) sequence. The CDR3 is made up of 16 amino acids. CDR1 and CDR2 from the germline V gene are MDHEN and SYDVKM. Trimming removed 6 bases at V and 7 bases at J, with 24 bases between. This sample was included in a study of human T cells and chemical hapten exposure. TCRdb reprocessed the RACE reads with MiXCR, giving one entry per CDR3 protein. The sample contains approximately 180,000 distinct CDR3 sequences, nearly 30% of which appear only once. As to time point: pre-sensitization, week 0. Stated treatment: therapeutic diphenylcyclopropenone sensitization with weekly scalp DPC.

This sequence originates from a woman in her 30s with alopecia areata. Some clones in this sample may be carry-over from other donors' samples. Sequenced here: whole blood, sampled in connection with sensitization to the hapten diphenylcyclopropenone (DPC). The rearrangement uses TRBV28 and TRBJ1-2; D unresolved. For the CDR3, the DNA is TGTGCCAGCAGGAAGTTCGGAGCGGGCACGGGGTTTGGCTACACCTTC. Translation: CASRKFGAGTGFGYTF.